The clone carrying this T cell receptor beta chain has ten or more counts. This sample is part of a study of regulatory T cells in long-lasting Graves disease. In building TCR beta libraries, iRepertoire HTBI primers were used together with Arm-PCR of CDR3 regions. Using its own MiXCR run on the multiplex PCR reads, TCRdb lists one record per CDR3 protein. The sample has hundreds of thousands of distinct CDR3 sequences; 15% to 20% are singletons. The time point is: newly diagnosed GD, antithyroid drugs for less than 3 months. With RNA extracted from PBMCs as input, the TCR library was made. Trimming removed 4 bases from V and 9 bases from J, with 12 bases in between. Per the germline V gene, CDR1 is MDHEN and CDR2 is SYDVKM. The CDR3 contains 12 residues. In addition, the sample was reused for a study of T cells in Graves' hyperthyroidism and ophthalmopathy.

The source is a woman in her twenties or thirties with Graves disease. Sample: peripheral blood mononuclear cells (PBMCs), taken at new diagnosis, from a patient treated with antithyroid drugs. The chain combines TRBV28 with TRBJ2-5; D is undetermined. The CDR3 DNA reads as TGTGCCAGCAGTTCCCCACCTCATGCCCAGTACTTC. Translation: CASSSPPHAQYF.